The rows below give T cell receptor beta chains drawn from one sample of a study of blood T cell repertoires in COVID-19. The table came from immunoSEQ multiplex PCR; TCRdb's copy has only in-frame clones and leaves some out. The table has more than 100,000 clones, roughly 90% seen once. Sequencing was performed on peripheral blood. All receptors derive from a man in his forties or fifties with active or convalescent COVID-19. CDR3s include the opening cysteine and the closing phenylalanine or tryptophan. A D gene is named only where the DNA matches it firmly. Rows may omit the clone size; those that give it use once, few, many or a size class.

j_call clone_size v_call d_call cdr3_aa cdr3_nt
TRBJ2-1 NA TRBV10-2 TRBD2 CASSAGLAGVRGNNEQFF TGCGCCAGCAGCGCGGGCCTAGCGGGAGTTCGGGGAAACAATGAGCAGTTCTTC
TRBJ2-7 NA TRBV6-5 NA CASSRDLWPYEQYF TGTGCCAGCAGCAGGGACTTATGGCCCTACGAGCAGTACTTC
TRBJ1-3 NA TRBV7-6 TRBD1 CASSLTGKWGNTIYF TGTGCCAGCAGCTTGACAGGGAAATGGGGAAACACCATATATTTT
TRBJ2-1 NA TRBV7-2 TRBD2 CASSLASSAGGPYNEQFF TGTGCCAGCAGCTTAGCCTCGTCTGCGGGGGGGCCCTACAATGAGCAGTTCTTC
TRBJ1-1 NA TRBV5-1 NA CASSLAKGGLSEAFF TGCGCCAGCAGCTTGGCCAAGGGCGGGCTCTCTGAAGCTTTCTTT
TRBJ1-4 NA TRBV5-8 NA CASSLIEKLFF TGTGCCAGCAGTCTTATCGAAAAACTGTTTTTT
TRBJ1-2 NA TRBV28 NA CASRYNYGYTF TGTGCCAGCAGGTATAACTATGGCTACACCTTC
TRBJ2-3 NA TRBV6-1 TRBD1 CASSEGTGHTDTQYF TGTGCCAGCAGTGAAGGGACAGGGCACACAGATACGCAGTATTTT
TRBJ1-6 NA TRBV28 NA CASSPARQVAYNSPLHF TGTGCCAGCAGTCCTGCCCGACAGGTCGCCTATAATTCACCCCTCCACTTT
TRBJ2-2 NA TRBV7-9 NA CASSPPGRGRPNGELFF TGTGCCAGCAGCCCCCCCGGGAGGGGGCGCCCGAACGGGGAGCTGTTTTTT
TRBJ2-1 NA TRBV2 TRBD2 CASSPQLAYNEQFF TGTGCCAGCAGTCCCCAACTAGCGTACAATGAGCAGTTCTTC
TRBJ1-5 NA TRBV19 TRBD1 CASSKGQGRNQPQHF TGTGCCAGTAGTAAAGGACAGGGCCGCAATCAGCCCCAGCATTTT
TRBJ1-2 NA TRBV5-1 TRBD1 CASSPGDRAGGYTF TGCGCCAGCAGCCCGGGGGACAGGGCGGGTGGCTACACCTTC
TRBJ1-5 NA TRBV6-5 NA CASSRRQSNQPQHF TGTGCCAGCAGCCGAAGACAGTCCAATCAGCCCCAGCATTTT
TRBJ2-7 NA TRBV7-2 NA CASSLSGRQGEQYF TGTGCCAGCAGCTTGTCGGGGCGTCAGGGGGAGCAGTACTTC
TRBJ1-6 once TRBV6-5 NA CASSLSYNSPLHF TGTGCCAGCAGTCTTTCCTATAATTCACCCCTCCACTTT
TRBJ1-5 NA TRBV30 TRBD1 CAWSEGTGGNQPQHF TGTGCCTGGAGTGAGGGGACAGGCGGCAATCAGCCCCAGCATTTT
TRBJ1-1 NA TRBV28 NA CASLRYEAFF TGTGCCAGCCTGCGATATGAAGCTTTCTTT
TRBJ2-3 NA TRBV18 TRBD1 CASSRGQGGSGTDTQYF TGTGCCAGCTCACGCGGACAGGGTGGTTCGGGCACAGATACGCAGTATTTT
TRBJ1-5 NA TRBV12-5 NA CASGLTRQGNQPQHF TGTGCTAGTGGTTTGACCCGACAGGGCAATCAGCCCCAGCATTTT
TRBJ2-7 NA TRBV28 NA CASSYDRFETYEQYF TGTGCCAGCAGTTACGACAGGTTTGAAACCTACGAGCAGTACTTC
TRBJ1-1 NA TRBV5-1 NA CASSLEGSGTEAFF TGCGCCAGCAGCTTGGAGGGTAGCGGCACTGAAGCTTTCTTT
TRBJ1-2 NA TRBV5-6 TRBD1 CASSPGTGESGYTF TGTGCCAGCAGCCCGGGGACAGGGGAAAGTGGCTACACCTTC
TRBJ1-5 NA TRBV5-6 NA CASSPVEYNQPQHF TGTGCCAGCAGCCCGGTGGAGTATAATCAGCCCCAGCATTTT
TRBJ2-2 NA TRBV11-3 TRBD2 CASSLGASGGNTGELFF TGTGCCAGCAGCTTAGGAGCTAGCGGGGGGAACACCGGGGAGCTGTTTTTT
TRBJ2-5 few TRBV10-3 TRBD2 CATGTSGRENQETQYF TGTGCCACCGGGACTAGCGGGAGGGAAAACCAAGAGACCCAGTACTTC
TRBJ2-3 NA TRBV24-1 TRBD2 CATGTSGGFHTQYF TGTGCCACCGGGACTAGCGGGGGATTCCATACGCAGTATTTT
TRBJ2-7 NA TRBV12-3/TRBV12-4 NA CASSVGRSYEQYF TGTGCCAGCTCCGTTGGCCGTTCCTACGAGCAGTACTTC
TRBJ2-1 large TRBV6-4 TRBD2 CASTLVAGVMGNEQFF TGTGCCAGCACTCTGGTAGCGGGAGTAATGGGGAATGAGCAGTTCTTC
TRBJ2-2 NA TRBV19 NA CASSMLGAANTGELFF TGTGCCAGTAGTATGCTGGGGGCGGCGAACACCGGGGAGCTGTTTTTT
TRBJ1-5 NA TRBV7-2 TRBD1 CASGTGGGNQPQHF TGTGCCAGCGGGACAGGGGGGGGAAATCAGCCCCAGCATTTT
TRBJ2-1 NA TRBV7-9 TRBD2 CASSDRLAGGPSSYNEQFF TGTGCCAGCAGCGATCGACTAGCGGGAGGGCCAAGTTCCTACAATGAGCAGTTCTTC
TRBJ1-5 NA TRBV11-2 TRBD1 CASSPAGGFQPQHF TGTGCCAGCAGCCCCGCAGGGGGCTTTCAGCCCCAGCATTTT
TRBJ2-2 NA TRBV24-1 TRBD1 CATSGDRQGNTGELFF TGTGCCACCAGTGGAGATAGACAGGGCAACACCGGGGAGCTGTTTTTT
TRBJ2-7 NA TRBV6-1 TRBD2 CASSEVGGRKVYEQYF TGTGCCAGCAGTGAAGTGGGCGGGAGGAAAGTATACGAGCAGTACTTC
TRBJ2-5 NA TRBV5-4 TRBD2 CASSRPGLAGGQETQYF TGTGCCAGCAGCAGACCGGGACTAGCGGGGGGGCAAGAGACCCAGTACTTC
TRBJ2-1 NA TRBV5-1 TRBD2 CASSPGVIAGVYNEQFF TGCGCCAGCAGCCCCGGGGTGATAGCGGGGGTCTACAATGAGCAGTTCTTC
TRBJ2-5 once TRBV28 NA CASSSGKETQYF TGTGCCAGCAGTAGCGGTAAAGAGACCCAGTACTTC
TRBJ2-7 NA TRBV4-2 NA CASSQRTGFYEQYF TGTGCCAGCAGCCAGCGAACAGGGTTCTACGAGCAGTACTTC
TRBJ1-5 once TRBV4-3 NA CASSQSVRAQHF TGCGCCAGCAGCCAATCCGTCCGGGCCCAGCATTTT
TRBJ1-2 NA TRBV7-2 NA CASSLALGGYTF TGTGCCAGCAGCTTAGCCCTAGGAGGCTACACCTTC
TRBJ2-3 NA TRBV2 NA CASSRPDTQYF TGTGCCAGCAGTCGTCCAGATACGCAGTATTTT
TRBJ1-5 NA TRBV19 TRBD1 CASTDRTDQPQHF TGTGCCAGTACGGACAGGACTGATCAGCCCCAGCATTTT
TRBJ2-7 NA TRBV30 TRBD1 CAWSGDRGHEQYF TGTGCCTGGAGTGGGGACAGGGGCCACGAGCAGTACTTC
TRBJ1-6 NA TRBV13 NA CASSRTQGRSYNSPLHF TGTGCCAGCAGCAGGACACAGGGCCGCTCCTATAATTCACCCCTCCACTTT
TRBJ1-1 NA TRBV6-4 NA CASSLSMNTEAFF TGTGCCAGCAGTCTTAGCATGAACACTGAAGCTTTCTTT
TRBJ2-1 NA TRBV6-5 NA CASAWTASYNEQFF TGTGCCAGCGCCTGGACAGCTTCCTACAATGAGCAGTTCTTC
TRBJ1-1 NA TRBV20-1 NA CSASSYSGTIWTEAFF TGCAGTGCTAGTAGTTATTCCGGGACAATTTGGACTGAAGCTTTCTTT
TRBJ1-4 NA TRBV29-1 NA CSVDRAATNEKLFF TGCAGCGTTGACAGGGCTGCAACTAATGAAAAACTGTTTTTT
TRBJ2-2 once TRBV2 TRBD1 CASSTGVVPGELFF TGTGCCAGCAGTACAGGGGTGGTTCCCGGGGAGCTGTTTTTT
TRBJ2-7 NA TRBV28 TRBD2 CASSDTSGRPNEQYF TGTGCCAGCAGTGATACTAGCGGGAGACCCAACGAGCAGTACTTC
TRBJ2-1 once TRBV12-5 TRBD2 CASGFSGGAFEQFF TGTGCTAGTGGTTTTAGCGGGGGGGCGTTTGAGCAGTTCTTC
TRBJ1-2 NA TRBV11-2 TRBD1 CASSSTDREGYTF TGTGCCAGCAGCTCCACGGACAGGGAGGGCTACACCTTC